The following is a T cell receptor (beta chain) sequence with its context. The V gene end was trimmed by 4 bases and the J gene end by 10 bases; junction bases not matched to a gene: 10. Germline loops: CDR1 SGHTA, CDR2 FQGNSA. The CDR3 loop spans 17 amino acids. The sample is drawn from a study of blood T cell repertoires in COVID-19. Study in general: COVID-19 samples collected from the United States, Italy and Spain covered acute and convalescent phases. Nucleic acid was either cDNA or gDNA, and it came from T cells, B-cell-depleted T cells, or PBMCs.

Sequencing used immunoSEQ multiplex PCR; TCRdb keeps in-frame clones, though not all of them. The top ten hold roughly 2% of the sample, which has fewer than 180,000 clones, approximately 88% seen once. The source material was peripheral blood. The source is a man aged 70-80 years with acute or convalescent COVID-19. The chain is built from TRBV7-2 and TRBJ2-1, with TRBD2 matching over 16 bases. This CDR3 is CASSYGTSGRAGIEQFF. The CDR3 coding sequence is TGTGCCAGCAGCTACGGGACTAGCGGGAGGGCGGGTATCGAGCAGTTCTTC. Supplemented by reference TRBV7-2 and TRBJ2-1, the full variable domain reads GAGVSQSPSNKVTEKGKDVELRCDPISGHTALYWYRQSLGQGLEFLIYFQGNSAPDKSGLPSDRFSAERTGGSVSTLTIQRTQQEDSAVYLCASSYGTSGRAGIEQFFGPGTRLTVL.